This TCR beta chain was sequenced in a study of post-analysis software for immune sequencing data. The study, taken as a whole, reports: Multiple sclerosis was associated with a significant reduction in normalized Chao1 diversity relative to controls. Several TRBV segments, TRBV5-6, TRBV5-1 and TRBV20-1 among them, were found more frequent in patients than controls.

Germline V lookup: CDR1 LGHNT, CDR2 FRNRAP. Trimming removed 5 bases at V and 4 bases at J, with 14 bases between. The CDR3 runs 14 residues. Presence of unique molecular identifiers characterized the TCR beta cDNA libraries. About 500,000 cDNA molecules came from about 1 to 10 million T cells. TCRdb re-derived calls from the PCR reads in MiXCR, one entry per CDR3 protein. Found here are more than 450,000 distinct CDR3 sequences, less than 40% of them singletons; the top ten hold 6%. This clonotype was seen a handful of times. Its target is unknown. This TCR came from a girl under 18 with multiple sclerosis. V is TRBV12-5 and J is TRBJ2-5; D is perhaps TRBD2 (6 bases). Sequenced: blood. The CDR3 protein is CASGTGSGGETQYF. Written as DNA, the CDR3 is TGTGCTAGTGGTACGGGATCCGGGGGAGAGACCCAGTACTTC.